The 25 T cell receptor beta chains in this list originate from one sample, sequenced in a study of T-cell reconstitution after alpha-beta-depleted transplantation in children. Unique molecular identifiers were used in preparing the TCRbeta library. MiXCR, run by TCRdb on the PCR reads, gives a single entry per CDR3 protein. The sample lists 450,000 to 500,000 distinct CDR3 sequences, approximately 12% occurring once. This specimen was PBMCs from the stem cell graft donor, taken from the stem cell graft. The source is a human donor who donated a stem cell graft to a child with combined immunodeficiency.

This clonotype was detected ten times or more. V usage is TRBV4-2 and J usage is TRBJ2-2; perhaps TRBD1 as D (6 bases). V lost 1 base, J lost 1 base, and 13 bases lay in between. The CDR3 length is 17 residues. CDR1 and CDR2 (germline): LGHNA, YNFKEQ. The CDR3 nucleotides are TGTGCCAGCAGCCAAGTTCAGGGGTTTAGGAACACCGGGGAGCTGTTTTTT. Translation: CASSQVQGFRNTGELFF.

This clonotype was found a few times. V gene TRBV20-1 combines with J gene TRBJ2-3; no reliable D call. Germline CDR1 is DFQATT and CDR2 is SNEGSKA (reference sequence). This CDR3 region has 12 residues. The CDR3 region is CSAEMGTDTQYF. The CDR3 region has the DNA TGCAGCGCTGAGATGGGCACAGATACGCAGTATTTT.

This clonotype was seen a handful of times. The CDR3 spells CASSTRDRGTYEQYF. CDR3 nucleotide sequence: TGTGCCAGCAGTACCCGGGACAGGGGAACCTACGAGCAGTACTTC. V and J are TRBV6-1 and TRBJ2-7, with 10 nucleotides matching TRBD1. The CDR3 is 15 amino acids. J was trimmed by 2 bases and V by 5 bases; bases with no gene match: 6. The germline V gene has CDR1 MNHNS and CDR2 SASEGT.

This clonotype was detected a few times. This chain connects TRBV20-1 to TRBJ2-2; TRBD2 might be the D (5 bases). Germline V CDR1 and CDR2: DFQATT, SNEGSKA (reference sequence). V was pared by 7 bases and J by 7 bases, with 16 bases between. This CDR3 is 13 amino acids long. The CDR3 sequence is CSVLAYRGGELFF. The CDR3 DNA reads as TGCAGTGTTCTCGCCTACCGGGGCGGGGAGCTGTTTTTT.

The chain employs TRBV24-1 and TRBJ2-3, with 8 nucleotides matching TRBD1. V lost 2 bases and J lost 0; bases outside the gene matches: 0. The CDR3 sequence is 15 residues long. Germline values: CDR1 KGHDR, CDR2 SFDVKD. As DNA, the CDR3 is TGTGCCACCAGTGATTGGACAGGGAGCACAGATACGCAGTATTTT. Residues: CATSDWTGSTDTQYF.

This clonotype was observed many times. The CDR3 is CSVGQGEETQYF. The CDR3 DNA reads TGCAGCGTGGGACAGGGGGAAGAGACCCAGTACTTC. The chain couples TRBV29-1 to TRBJ2-5, with 11 nucleotides matching TRBD1. CDR3 length equals 12 residues. The J segment lost 3 bases and the V segment lost 6 bases, leaving 0 bases of the junction unmatched. Germline CDR1 SQVTM, CDR2 ANQGSEA.

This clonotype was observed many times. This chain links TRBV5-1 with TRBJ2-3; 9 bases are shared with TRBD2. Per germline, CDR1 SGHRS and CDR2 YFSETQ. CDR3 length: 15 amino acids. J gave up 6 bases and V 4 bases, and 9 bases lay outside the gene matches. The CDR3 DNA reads TGCGCCAGCAGCATAGGACTAGCGAATTCCGATACGCAGTATTTT. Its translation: CASSIGLANSDTQYF.

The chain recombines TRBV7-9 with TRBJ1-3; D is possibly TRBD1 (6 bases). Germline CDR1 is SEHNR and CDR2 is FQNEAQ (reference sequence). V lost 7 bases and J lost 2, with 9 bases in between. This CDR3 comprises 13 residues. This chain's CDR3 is CASTQGAGNTIYF. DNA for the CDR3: TGTGCCAGCACACAGGGAGCTGGAAACACCATATATTTT. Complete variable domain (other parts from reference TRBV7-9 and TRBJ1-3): DTGVSQNPRHKITKRGQNVTFRCDPISEHNRLYWYRQTLGQGPEFLTYFQNEAQLEKSRLLSDRFSAERPKGSFSTLEIQRTEQGDSAMYLCASTQGAGNTIYFGEGSWLTVV.

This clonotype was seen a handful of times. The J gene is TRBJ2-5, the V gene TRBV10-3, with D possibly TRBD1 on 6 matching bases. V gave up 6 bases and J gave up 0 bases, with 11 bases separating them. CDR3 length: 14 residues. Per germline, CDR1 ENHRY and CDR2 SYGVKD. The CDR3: CAISAGTNQETQYF. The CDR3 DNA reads TGTGCCATCAGCGCCGGGACAAACCAAGAGACCCAGTACTTC.

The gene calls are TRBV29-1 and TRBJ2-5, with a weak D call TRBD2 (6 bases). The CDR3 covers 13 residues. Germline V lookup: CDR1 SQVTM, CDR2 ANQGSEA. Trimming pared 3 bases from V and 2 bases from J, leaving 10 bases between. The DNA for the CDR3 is TGCAGCGTTGAGGACCGGGGGCAAGAGACCCAGTACTTC. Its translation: CSVEDRGQETQYF. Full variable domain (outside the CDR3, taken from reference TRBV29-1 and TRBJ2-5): SAVISQKPSRDICQRGTSLTIQCQVDSQVTMMFWYRQQPGQSLTLIATANQGSEATYESGFVIDKFPISRPNLTFSTLTVSNMSPEDSSIYLCSVEDRGQETQYFGPGTRLLVL.

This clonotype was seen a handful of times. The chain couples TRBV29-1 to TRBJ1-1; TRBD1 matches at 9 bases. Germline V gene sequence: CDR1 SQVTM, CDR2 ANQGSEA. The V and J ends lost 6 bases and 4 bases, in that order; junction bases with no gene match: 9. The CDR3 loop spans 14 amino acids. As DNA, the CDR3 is TGCAGCGTCCCAAACCCGACAGGGGGCACTGAAGCTTTCTTT. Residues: CSVPNPTGGTEAFF.

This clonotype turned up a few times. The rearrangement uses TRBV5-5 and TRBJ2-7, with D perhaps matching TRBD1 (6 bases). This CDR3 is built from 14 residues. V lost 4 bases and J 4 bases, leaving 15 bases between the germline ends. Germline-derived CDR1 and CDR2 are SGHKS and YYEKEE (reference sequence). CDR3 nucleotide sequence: TGTGCCAGCAGCCGGAGCCCGGACAGATACGAGCAGTACTTC. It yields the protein CASSRSPDRYEQYF.

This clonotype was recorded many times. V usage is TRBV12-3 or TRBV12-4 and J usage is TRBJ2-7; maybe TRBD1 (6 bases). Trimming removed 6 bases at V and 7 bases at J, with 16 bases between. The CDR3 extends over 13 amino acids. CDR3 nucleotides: TGTGCCAGCAGCCAAGGGACACCGGGGGAGCAGTACTTC. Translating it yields CASSQGTPGEQYF.

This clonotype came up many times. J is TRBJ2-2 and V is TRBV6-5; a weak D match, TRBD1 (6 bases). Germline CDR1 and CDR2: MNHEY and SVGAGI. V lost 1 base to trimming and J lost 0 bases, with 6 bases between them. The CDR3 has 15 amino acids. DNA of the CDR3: TGTGCCAGCAGTTACTACAGGGCGAACACCGGGGAGCTGTTTTTT. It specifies CASSYYRANTGELFF.

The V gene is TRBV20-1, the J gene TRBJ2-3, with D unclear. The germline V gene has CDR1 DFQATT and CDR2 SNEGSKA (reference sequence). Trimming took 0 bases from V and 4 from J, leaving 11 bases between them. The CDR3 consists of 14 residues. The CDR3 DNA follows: TGCAGTGCTAGAGATCCGCGGTGGTCAGATACGCAGTATTTT. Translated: CSARDPRWSDTQYF.

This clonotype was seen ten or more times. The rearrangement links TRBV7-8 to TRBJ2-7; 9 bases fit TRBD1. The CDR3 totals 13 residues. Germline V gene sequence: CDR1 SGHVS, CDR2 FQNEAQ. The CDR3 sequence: CAVRQGVSYEQYF. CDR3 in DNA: TGTGCGGTTAGACAGGGGGTCTCCTACGAGCAGTACTTC.

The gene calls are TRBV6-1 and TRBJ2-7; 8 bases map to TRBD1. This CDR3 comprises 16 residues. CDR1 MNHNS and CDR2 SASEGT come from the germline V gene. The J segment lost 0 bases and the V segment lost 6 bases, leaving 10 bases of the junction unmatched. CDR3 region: CASRLTGAFASYEQYF. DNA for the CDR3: TGTGCCAGCAGGTTGACAGGGGCTTTCGCCTCCTACGAGCAGTACTTC.

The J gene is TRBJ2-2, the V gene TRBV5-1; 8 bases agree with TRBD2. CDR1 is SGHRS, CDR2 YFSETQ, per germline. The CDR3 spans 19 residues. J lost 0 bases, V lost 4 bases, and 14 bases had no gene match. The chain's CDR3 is CASSGRTSGGNPNTGELFF. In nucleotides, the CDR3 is TGCGCCAGCAGCGGCAGGACAAGCGGGGGCAACCCGAACACCGGGGAGCTGTTTTTT.

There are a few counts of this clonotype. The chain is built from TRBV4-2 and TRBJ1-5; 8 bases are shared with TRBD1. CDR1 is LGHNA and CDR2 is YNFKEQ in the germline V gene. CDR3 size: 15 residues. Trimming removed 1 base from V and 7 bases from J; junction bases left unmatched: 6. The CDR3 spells CASSQGQGYGQPQHF. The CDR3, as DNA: TGTGCCAGCAGCCAAGGACAGGGGTATGGACAGCCCCAGCATTTT.

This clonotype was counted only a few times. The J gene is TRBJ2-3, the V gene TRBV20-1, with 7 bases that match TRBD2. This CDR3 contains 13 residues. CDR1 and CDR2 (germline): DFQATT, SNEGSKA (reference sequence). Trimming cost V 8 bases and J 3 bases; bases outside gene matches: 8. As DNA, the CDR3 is TGCAGTCCCCGGGGGGAAGAAACAGATACGCAGTATTTT. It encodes CSPRGEETDTQYF.

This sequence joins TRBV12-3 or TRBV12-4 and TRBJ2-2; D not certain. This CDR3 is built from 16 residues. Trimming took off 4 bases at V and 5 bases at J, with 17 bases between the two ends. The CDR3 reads CASSSLGWRNTGELFF. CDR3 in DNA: TGTGCCAGCAGTTCCTTGGGATGGCGGAATACCGGGGAGCTGTTTTTT.

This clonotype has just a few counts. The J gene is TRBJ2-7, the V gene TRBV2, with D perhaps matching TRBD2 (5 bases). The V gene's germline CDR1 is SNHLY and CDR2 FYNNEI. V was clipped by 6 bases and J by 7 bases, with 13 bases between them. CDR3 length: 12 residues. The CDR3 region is CASSGGVGEQYF. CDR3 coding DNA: TGTGCCAGCAGCGGAGGAGTGGGGGAGCAGTACTTC.

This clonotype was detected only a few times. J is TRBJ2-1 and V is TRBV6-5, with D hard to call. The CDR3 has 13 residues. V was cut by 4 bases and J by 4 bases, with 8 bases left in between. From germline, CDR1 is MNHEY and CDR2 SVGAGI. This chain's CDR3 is CASSSPLYNEQFF. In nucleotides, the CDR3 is TGTGCCAGCAGTTCCCCCCTTTACAATGAGCAGTTCTTC.

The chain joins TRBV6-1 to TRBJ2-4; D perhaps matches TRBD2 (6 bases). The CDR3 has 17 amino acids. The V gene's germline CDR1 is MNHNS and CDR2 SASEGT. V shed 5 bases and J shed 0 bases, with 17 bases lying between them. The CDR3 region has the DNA TGTGCCAGCAGTCAACTCCGGGAGAGACTAGCCAAAAACATTCAGTACTTC. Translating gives CASSQLRERLAKNIQYF.

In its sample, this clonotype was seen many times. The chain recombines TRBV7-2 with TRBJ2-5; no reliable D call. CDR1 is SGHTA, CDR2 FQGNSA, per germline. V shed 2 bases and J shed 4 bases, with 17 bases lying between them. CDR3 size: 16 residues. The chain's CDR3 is CASSLRVQDGAETQYF. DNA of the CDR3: TGTGCCAGCAGCTTAAGAGTCCAGGATGGAGCAGAGACCCAGTACTTC.